What follows are 28 T cell receptor beta chains derived from one specimen sequenced in a study of T cell repertoires in cytomegalovirus infection. TCRdb passed the reads through MiXCR, listing each CDR3 protein once. This table has under 200,000 distinct CDR3 sequences, 7.5% to 10% appearing once. Sequencing was done on a sample of PBMCs. Receptor source: a human donor in good health (CMV status not recorded). Some clones in this sample may be carry-over from other donors' samples.

In its sample, this clonotype was seen a few times. The chain couples TRBV28 to TRBJ2-7; D gene unclear. The CDR3 runs to 13 residues. Germline CDR1 MDHEN, CDR2 SYDVKM. V was shortened by 11 bases and J by 4 bases, with 18 bases between the two germline ends. The CDR3 here is CASATPRLYEQYF. Here the CDR3 DNA reads TGTGCCTCCGCCACCCCCCGACTTTACGAGCAGTACTTC. Full variable domain (missing parts from reference TRBV28 and TRBJ2-7): DVKVTQSSRYLVKRTGEKVFLECVQDMDHENMFWYRQDPGLGLRLIYFSYDVKMKEKGDIPEGYSVSREKKERFSLILESASTNQTSMYLCASATPRLYEQYFGPGTRLTVT.

The chain couples TRBV7-9 to TRBJ1-2; TRBD1 agrees at 12 bases. Germline V gene data show CDR1 as SEHNR and CDR2 as FQNEAQ (reference sequence). With 6 bases clipped from V and 8 bases from J, the junction kept 7 bases outside the gene matches. This CDR3 spans 14 amino acids. The CDR3 region has the DNA TGTGCCAGCAGTACGGGACAGGGGGCTCGGGGCTACACCTTC. This translates into CASSTGQGARGYTF.

In this sample, this clonotype turned up a few times. The chain carries TRBV20-1 and TRBJ1-4; the D gene is possibly TRBD1 (6 bases). The length of the CDR3 is 15 residues. Between the trimmed V and J ends, which lost 4 bases and 7 bases, there was a span of 19 bases. The germline V gene encodes CDR1 DFQATT and CDR2 SNEGSKA (reference sequence). The CDR3 sequence is CSATLGAGEGEKLFF. The DNA for the CDR3 is TGCAGTGCTACCCTCGGGGCAGGGGAAGGTGAAAAACTGTTTTTT.

This chain uses TRBV11-3 with TRBJ2-3, with D possibly being TRBD2 (6 bases). V shed 6 bases and J shed 1 base, with 17 bases lying between them. The germline V gene encodes CDR1 SGHNT and CDR2 YENEEA. CDR3 length: 16 amino acids. The CDR3 loop reads CASSKGAGLGTDTQYF. In DNA, the CDR3 is TGTGCCAGCAGTAAAGGTGCGGGATTGGGCACAGATACGCAGTATTTT. Supplemented by reference TRBV11-3 and TRBJ2-3, the full variable domain reads EAGVVQSPRYKIIEKKQPVAFWCNPISGHNTLYWYLQNLGQGPELLIRYENEEAVDDSQLPKDRFSAERLKGVDSTLKIQPAELGDSAVYLCASSKGAGLGTDTQYFGPGTRLTVL.

This clonotype was counted a few times. The chain couples TRBV29-1 to TRBJ1-4; D is undetermined. The germline gives CDR1 SQVTM, CDR2 ANQGSEA. This CDR3 is 14 amino acids long. With 3 bases removed from V and 3 bases from J, the gap between germline ends came to 11 bases. CDR3 sequence reads: CSVETLQANEKLFF. CDR3 in DNA: TGCAGCGTTGAGACCTTACAAGCTAATGAAAAACTGTTTTTT.

The rearrangement joins TRBV5-1 to TRBJ2-3, with D maybe TRBD1 (6 bases). This CDR3 contains 15 residues. V was trimmed by 0 bases and J by 10 bases, leaving 18 bases between them. The germline gives CDR1 SGHRS, CDR2 YFSETQ. CDR3 protein: CASSLVSPGVRPQYF. In DNA, the CDR3 is TGCGCCAGCAGCTTGGTATCTCCAGGGGTTCGTCCGCAGTATTTT.

This clonotype has a count of ten or more. This chain joins TRBV14 and TRBJ2-1; 13 nucleotides agree with TRBD2. The V segment lost 2 bases and the J segment 2 bases; nucleotides outside the gene matches: 9. Looked up from germline, CDR1 is SGHDN and CDR2 is FVKESK. The CDR3 extends over 19 amino acids. The CDR3: CASSQPLGLAGDTYNEQFF. The CDR3 DNA follows: TGTGCCAGCAGCCAACCCCTCGGACTAGCGGGGGACACCTACAATGAGCAGTTCTTC.

This clonotype was recorded at least ten times. V is TRBV28 and J is TRBJ2-7, with 7 positions matching TRBD1. Germline CDR1 reads MDHEN; CDR2 reads SYDVKM. CDR3 length: 14 residues. V shed 7 bases, J shed 1 base, and the junction held 7 bases outside the gene matches. The CDR3 DNA reads as TGTGCCAGCACCCTCACAGGGGTATCCTACGAGCAGTACTTC. This gives the protein CASTLTGVSYEQYF.

The chain has TRBV7-4 and TRBJ2-1, with D tentatively TRBD2 (5 bases). The CDR3 is 15 amino acids. CDR1 and CDR2 from the germline V gene are SGHVT and SQSDAQ. Trimming took 2 bases from V and 6 from J, leaving 14 bases between them. This CDR3 reads CASSLSCRRGNEQFF. The CDR3 DNA is TGTGCCAGCAGCTTATCGTGTCGACGGGGCAATGAGCAGTTCTTC.

This clonotype has ten or more counts. The chain uses TRBV7-2 and TRBJ1-5; no clear D gene. The CDR3 totals 12 residues. The V gene's germline CDR1 is SGHTA and CDR2 FQGNSA. Trimming removed 1 base at V and 9 bases at J, with 7 bases between. Here the CDR3 DNA reads TGTGCCAGCAGCTTAGGGTCTGGGCCCCAGCATTTT. This translates into CASSLGSGPQHF.

This clonotype was recorded many times. The chain has TRBV6-2 or TRBV6-3 and TRBJ2-1; TRBD2 agrees at 7 bases. There are 14 residues in the CDR3. The germline V gene has CDR1 MNHEY and CDR2 SVGEGT. J was trimmed by 9 bases and V by 2 bases; bases with no gene match: 7. The CDR3 coding sequence is TGTGCCAGCAGTTACGGGCGGGAGTCCGGTGAGCAGTTCTTC. Protein: CASSYGRESGEQFF.

This clonotype was observed many times. V and J are TRBV5-1 and TRBJ1-2, with a possible D match to TRBD1 (6 bases). Trimming shortened V by 0 bases and J by 8 bases, and 11 bases separated the two germline ends. The germline V gene encodes CDR1 SGHRS and CDR2 YFSETQ. The CDR3 length is 13 residues. The CDR3 coding sequence is TGCGCCAGCAGCTTGGGGGTGACAGGCGGCTACACCTTC. It codes for CASSLGVTGGYTF. Complete variable domain (other parts from reference TRBV5-1 and TRBJ1-2): KAGVTQTPRYLIKTRGQQVTLSCSPISGHRSVSWYQQTPGQGLQFLFEYFSETQRNKGNFPGRFSGRQFSNSRSEMNVSTLELGDSALYLCASSLGVTGGYTFGSGTRLTVV.

A word on this clonotype: A much bigger clone sits one base away, suggesting this may be a read error. This sequence joins TRBV7-9 and TRBJ2-4; D unclear. Per germline, CDR1 SEHNR and CDR2 FQNEAQ (reference sequence). V was cut by 1 base and J by 2 bases, with 6 bases left in between. The CDR3 has 14 residues. For the CDR3, the DNA is TGTGCCAGCAGCTTAGTACTATCCAAAAACATTCAGTACTTC. It is translated as CASSLVLSKNIQYF.

V usage is TRBV9 and J usage is TRBJ1-1, with TRBD1 matching 12 bases. V dropped 3 bases and J dropped 4; count of bases not matched to a gene: 4. Looked up from germline, CDR1 is SGDLS and CDR2 is YYNGEE. The CDR3 is 15 amino acids. CDR3 amino acids: CASSAGQGASTEAFF. DNA of the CDR3: TGTGCCAGCAGCGCGGGACAGGGGGCCAGCACTGAAGCTTTCTTT. Looking up the rest from reference TRBV9 and TRBJ1-1 gives the full variable domain: DSGVTQTPKHLITATGQRVTLRCSPRSGDLSVYWYQQSLDQGLQFLIQYYNGEERAKGNILERFSAQQFPDLHSELNLSSLELGDSALYFCASSAGQGASTEAFFGQGTRLTVV.

This clonotype was seen at least ten times. The chain links TRBV9 to TRBJ2-1; D unresolved. Germline assignment: CDR1 SGDLS and CDR2 YYNGEE. The ends were cut back, 6 bases at V and 0 bases at J, with 10 bases in the middle. This CDR3 contains 14 residues. This chain's CDR3 is CASTLGSSYNEQFF. The CDR3 DNA reads TGTGCCAGCACCCTCGGCAGCTCCTACAATGAGCAGTTCTTC.

The sample holds many counts of this clonotype. The rearrangement uses TRBV28 and TRBJ1-4; tentative D call: TRBD1 (6 bases). V dropped 6 bases and J dropped 6 bases, with 20 bases sitting between them. This CDR3 region has 16 residues. Per the germline V gene, CDR1 is MDHEN and CDR2 is SYDVKM. CDR3 protein: CASRRALGQNYEKLFF. CDR3 DNA sequence: TGTGCCAGCAGGAGAGCCCTTGGACAGAACTATGAAAAACTGTTTTTT.

At least ten counts were recorded for this clonotype. The chain links TRBV12-3 or TRBV12-4 to TRBJ1-6; D not certain. The CDR3 covers 15 residues. V gave up 4 bases and J gave up 0 bases, with 7 bases separating them. As DNA, the CDR3 is TGTGCCAGCAGTTCACACAGCTCCTATAATTCACCCCTCCACTTT. Translating gives CASSSHSSYNSPLHF.

This clonotype was seen only a few times. The chain recombines TRBV5-8 with TRBJ2-7; D uncertain. CDR1 and CDR2 from the germline V gene are SGHTS and YDEGEE. This CDR3 region has 12 residues. V dropped 3 bases and J dropped 4 bases, with 8 bases sitting between them. In nucleotides, the CDR3 is TGTGCCAGCAGCTCCCTGACTTACGAGCAGTACTTC. Its translation is CASSSLTYEQYF.

There are a few counts of this clonotype. V and J are TRBV11-2 and TRBJ2-7; no reliable D call. The CDR3 is made up of 12 amino acids. V was cut by 0 bases and J by 6 bases, with 6 bases left in between. Germline V CDR1 and CDR2: SGHAT, FQNNGV. CDR3 in amino acids: CASSLEPTEQYF. CDR3 bases: TGTGCCAGCAGCTTAGAACCGACCGAGCAGTACTTC. Full variable domain (rest looked up from reference TRBV11-2 and TRBJ2-7): EAGVAQSPRYKIIEKRQSVAFWCNPISGHATLYWYQQILGQGPKLLIQFQNNGVVDDSQLPKDRFSAERLKGVDSTLKIQPAKLEDSAVYLCASSLEPTEQYFGPGTRLTVT.

This clonotype has more than one count but fewer than ten. This chain joins TRBV7-9 and TRBJ1-1; D unresolved. Germline V gene sequence: CDR1 SEHNR, CDR2 FQNEAQ (reference sequence). This CDR3 contains 18 residues. Trimming left V 1 base short and J 3 bases short, with 21 bases between. CDR3 nucleotide sequence: TGTGCCAGCAGCTTAGGTGCCCCACTCCTCATGCGGGACACTGAAGCTTTCTTT. This codes for CASSLGAPLLMRDTEAFF.

This CDR3 reads CAWSVAGTSNQPQHF. CDR3 sequence (DNA): TGTGCCTGGAGTGTTGCAGGGACCAGCAATCAGCCCCAGCATTTT. The chain uses TRBV30 and TRBJ1-5; D possibly corresponds to TRBD1 (5 bases). Between the trimmed V and J ends, which lost 0 bases and 1 base, there was a span of 10 bases. The CDR3 has 15 amino acids. Germline lookup yields CDR1 GTSNPN and CDR2 SVGIG (reference sequence). Looking up the rest from reference TRBV30 and TRBJ1-5 gives the full variable domain: SQTIHQWPATLVQPVGSPLSLECTVEGTSNPNLYWYRQAAGRGLQLLFYSVGIGQISSEVPQNLSASRPQDRQFILSSKKLLLSDSGFYLCAWSVAGTSNQPQHFGDGTRLSIL.

This clonotype occurred many times. The rearrangement joins TRBV7-2 to TRBJ2-7; 7 nucleotides line up with TRBD2. With V trimmed by 1 base and J by 2 bases, 11 bases remained unmatched. The CDR3 is made up of 17 amino acids. The germline V gene encodes CDR1 SGHTA and CDR2 FQGNSA. In DNA, the CDR3 is TGTGCCAGCAGCTTAGGAGGAATAGCGGGCTTGGCCTACGAGCAGTACTTC. Translating gives CASSLGGIAGLAYEQYF.

Many counts were recorded for this clonotype. The chain has TRBV28 and TRBJ2-1; 9 bases align to TRBD1. This CDR3 comprises 15 residues. The V segment lost 3 bases and the J segment 5 bases; nucleotides outside the gene matches: 5. CDR1 and CDR2 from the germline V gene are MDHEN and SYDVKM. CDR3 nucleotide sequence: TGTGCCAGCAGTTTCGGACAGGGGTTACACAATGAGCAGTTCTTC. Protein: CASSFGQGLHNEQFF.

This clonotype was detected a few times. This rearrangement joins TRBV25-1 to TRBJ1-1, with a weak D call TRBD1 (5 bases). V lost 5 bases to trimming and J lost 5 bases, with 15 bases between them. This CDR3 comprises 14 residues. Germline CDR1 MGHDK, CDR2 SYGVNS. CDR3 region: CASSNWQGFTEAFF. In DNA form, the CDR3 reads TGTGCCAGCAGTAACTGGCAGGGTTTTACTGAAGCTTTCTTT.

J is TRBJ2-1 and V is TRBV12-3 or TRBV12-4; TRBD1 might be the D (5 bases). V lost 8 bases, J lost 5 bases, and 13 bases lay in between. This CDR3 is built from 13 residues. Here the CDR3 reads CASFLGVDNEQFF. In nucleotides, the CDR3 is TGTGCCAGCTTTTTAGGGGTTGACAATGAGCAGTTCTTC.

This clonotype has a count of ten or more. The chain joins TRBV28 to TRBJ2-7; D not certain. CDR3 length: 12 residues. The germline V gene has CDR1 MDHEN and CDR2 SYDVKM. V shed 6 bases and J shed 2 bases, with 8 bases lying between them. In DNA, the CDR3 is TGTGCCAGCAGGGGGTTAACCTACGAGCAGTACTTC. It specifies CASRGLTYEQYF.

In this sample, this clonotype turned up a few times. This sequence joins TRBV6-2 or TRBV6-3 and TRBJ2-3; D unresolved. V shed 0 bases and J shed 5 bases, with 6 bases lying between them. The CDR3 length is 13 residues. CDR1 MNHEY and CDR2 SVGEGT come from the germline V gene. The CDR3 protein is CASSYSTLDTQYF. CDR3 nucleotide sequence: TGTGCCAGCAGTTACTCGACTTTAGATACGCAGTATTTT.

At least ten counts were recorded for this clonotype. The gene calls are TRBV7-9 and TRBJ2-3, with 15 bases fitting TRBD2. V shed 5 bases, J shed 6 bases, and the junction held 9 bases outside the gene matches. In germline, CDR1 is SEHNR, CDR2 FQNEAQ (reference sequence). The CDR3 sequence is 17 residues long. CDR3 nucleotide sequence: TGTGCCAGCAGCGGCAGGACTAGCGGGAGGGCCTCGGATACGCAGTATTTT. Translating it yields CASSGRTSGRASDTQYF.